This is a list of T cell receptor beta chains from one sample in a study of response to subunit inactivated influenza vaccine. MiXCR, run by TCRdb on the RT-PCR reads, gives a single entry per CDR3 protein. The sample carries hundreds of thousands of distinct CDR3 sequences, less than 20% recorded once. This specimen consisted of PBMCs from blood, obtained 4 to 6 days after vaccination. The receptors were gathered from a man aged 50-59 years who received an inactivated influenza vaccine. Both conserved end residues are part of each CDR3. A D gene is named only where the DNA matches it firmly. Expanded clones get a size class; other rows say once, few or many, or leave the size out.

CDR3nt,CDR3aa,abundance,d_gene,j_gene,v_gene
TGTGCCAGCAGCGTGACAGGGGACAATGAGCAGTTCTTC,CASSVTGDNEQFF,few,TRBD1,TRBJ2-1,TRBV7-9
TGCAGCGTTGAAACTTTCCAAAGCGGGGAGCTGTTTTTT,CSVETFQSGELFF,few,-,TRBJ2-2,TRBV29-1
TGTGCCAGCAGTGAAGAGGGGTGGGGGCCCCGTAGTGAGCAGTTCTTC,CASSEEGWGPRSEQFF,few,-,TRBJ2-1,TRBV2
TGTGCCATCAGTGAGTCTGTCGGGGGGAGGAATGAGCAGTTCTTC,CAISESVGGRNEQFF,few,TRBD2,TRBJ2-1,TRBV10-3
TGCAGTGCTAGCACAGCGGTTACCTACGAGCAGTACTTC,CSASTAVTYEQYF,-,-,TRBJ2-7,TRBV20-1
TGTGCCAGCAGTTCCTTCGGCGGGGAGCTGTTTTTT,CASSSFGGELFF,-,-,TRBJ2-2,TRBV6-6
TGTGCCAGCAGCTCCCTAGGACAGGGGGTCGAGCAGTTCTTC,CASSSLGQGVEQFF,few,TRBD1,TRBJ2-1,TRBV11-2
TGTGCCAGCAGCTTAGCGTCAGGGGCGAGGAATCAGCCCCAGCATTTT,CASSLASGARNQPQHF,many,-,TRBJ1-5,TRBV7-2
TGCAGCGTTCTGGCGGGGGTCGGCGAGCAGTACTTC,CSVLAGVGEQYF,few,TRBD2,TRBJ2-7,TRBV29-1
TGTGCCAGCAGCCGGGACAGGGTTTGGAATAATTCACCCCTCCACTTT,CASSRDRVWNNSPLHF,-,TRBD1,TRBJ1-6,TRBV2
TGTGCCAGCAGCTTGGGCCCCGGGACAGGGATTTCGTACGAGCAGTACTTC,CASSLGPGTGISYEQYF,-,TRBD1,TRBJ2-7,TRBV5-4
TGTGCCAGCAGCCACCGGGAACCCACGAGCAATGAAAAACTGTTTTTT,CASSHREPTSNEKLFF,-,-,TRBJ1-4,TRBV6-2/TRBV6-3
TGTGCCATCAGTGAGAATAGCGGGAGTAGGGAGCAGTACTTC,CAISENSGSREQYF,few,TRBD2,TRBJ2-7,TRBV10-3
TGTGCCAGCAGTTCAACTGGGGAGGGCAATGAGCAGTTCTTC,CASSSTGEGNEQFF,-,TRBD2,TRBJ2-1,TRBV6-5
TGTGCCATCAGTGACAACGTTCGGCGCCCGTCCTACAATGAGCAGTTCTTC,CAISDNVRRPSYNEQFF,many,-,TRBJ2-1,TRBV10-3
TGTGCCAGCAGTGAGGAGTGGGGGACCCATGGGTTCTTC,CASSEEWGTHGFF,few,-,TRBJ2-1,TRBV2
TGCGCCAGCAGCTTGGATAGGAGCGGGCAAGAGACCCAGTACTTC,CASSLDRSGQETQYF,few,-,TRBJ2-5,TRBV5-1
TGCGCCAGCAGCCTCTGGACTAGCGTCACATCCGGGGAGCTGTTTTTT,CASSLWTSVTSGELFF,few,TRBD2,TRBJ2-2,TRBV4-3
TGTGCCAGCAGTTACTCCTTCAATCGGGGGGCATCTGAGACCCAGTACTTC,CASSYSFNRGASETQYF,-,-,TRBJ2-5,TRBV6-2/TRBV6-3
TGCAGTGCTAACCCCACCGGACTAGCGGGCGCCTACAATGAGCAGTTCTTC,CSANPTGLAGAYNEQFF,few,TRBD2,TRBJ2-1,TRBV20-1
TGCAGTGCTAGTCTACTAGCGGGGGCAGAGACCCAGTACTTC,CSASLLAGAETQYF,few,TRBD2,TRBJ2-5,TRBV20-1
TGTGCCAGCAGTCCGCCGGGGGGGACCTACGAGCAGTACTTC,CASSPPGGTYEQYF,many,TRBD2,TRBJ2-7,TRBV6-5
TGTGCCAGCAGCCCTCAAGCCTCCCAGGTGCTCTACAATGAGCAGTTCTTC,CASSPQASQVLYNEQFF,-,-,TRBJ2-1,TRBV7-8
TGTGCCAGCAGTCCAGAGACCTCCGGGACAAGAATCTACGAGCAGTACTTC,CASSPETSGTRIYEQYF,-,-,TRBJ2-7,TRBV28
TGTGCCGTCAGCCATACTAGCGGGGTTTACAATGAGCAGTTCTTC,CAVSHTSGVYNEQFF,-,TRBD2,TRBJ2-1,TRBV7-9
TGCGCCAGCAGCCTGACAGGGGTTGATGGCTACACCTTC,CASSLTGVDGYTF,few,TRBD1,TRBJ1-2,TRBV5-1
TGTGCCAGCAGTGATCCGGGACAGGTCTCTCTTAACACCGGGGAGCTGTTTTTT,CASSDPGQVSLNTGELFF,-,TRBD1,TRBJ2-2,TRBV25-1
TGTGCCAGCAGACAGGGGACCTCTGGAAACACCATATATTTT,CASRQGTSGNTIYF,-,TRBD1,TRBJ1-3,TRBV27
TGCGCCAGCAGCTTGACAGGGGAAGACGAGCAGTACTTC,CASSLTGEDEQYF,few,TRBD1,TRBJ2-7,TRBV5-1
TGTGCCAGCAGCGACAGGCCTAGGGGGGCTTTCTTT,CASSDRPRGAFF,-,-,TRBJ1-1,TRBV5-5
TGTGCCAGCAGCCTTGGTCACGGGGAGCTGTTTTTT,CASSLGHGELFF,few,-,TRBJ2-2,TRBV28
TGTGCCAGCAGCTCACGGACGGGCAAAGAGACCCAGTACTTC,CASSSRTGKETQYF,-,-,TRBJ2-5,TRBV5-4
TGTGCCAGCAGCTCGGCCGCCTTGACTAGCGGGCAAGAGACCCAGTACTTC,CASSSAALTSGQETQYF,few,TRBD2,TRBJ2-5,TRBV5-5
TGTGCCAGCAGCCAGGGGATCTCTGGGGCCAACGTCCTGACTTTC,CASSQGISGANVLTF,many,-,TRBJ2-6,TRBV4-2
TGTGCCAGCAGCTGGACAGTGGGGAACTATGGCTACACCTTC,CASSWTVGNYGYTF,few,-,TRBJ1-2,TRBV6-2/TRBV6-3
TGTGCCAGCAGACCCCGACGGCGGGGCGGGGGTAGTCCTGAAGCTTTCTTT,CASRPRRRGGGSPEAFF,-,-,TRBJ1-1,TRBV6-1
TGTGCCAGCAGCCCGTACCCAGGGGCGGCGAATCAGCCCCAGCATTTT,CASSPYPGAANQPQHF,few,-,TRBJ1-5,TRBV7-2
TGTGCCAGCAGCTTGGGCAGGGGGGCTGAAGCTTTCTTT,CASSLGRGAEAFF,-,TRBD1,TRBJ1-1,TRBV5-6
TGTGCCAGCAGCTTTTATGGGACAGGTCTTCTTAAAAACACTGAAGCTTTCTTT,CASSFYGTGLLKNTEAFF,-,TRBD1,TRBJ1-1,TRBV5-6
TGCAGTGCTAGAGGGAGCGGGGGAGTGGAAATCTTCACAGATACGCAGTATTTT,CSARGSGGVEIFTDTQYF,few,TRBD2,TRBJ2-3,TRBV20-1
TGCAGTGCCCCATCACTGCGACAGAACTACGAGCAGTACTTC,CSAPSLRQNYEQYF,few,-,TRBJ2-7,TRBV20-1
TGCAGTGCTAGCCAGAGCACAGATACGCAGTATTTT,CSASQSTDTQYF,few,-,TRBJ2-3,TRBV20-1
TGTGCCAGCAGTTTATACCTGGGCAATGAGCAGTTCTTC,CASSLYLGNEQFF,few,-,TRBJ2-1,TRBV28
TGTGCCAGCAGCTTGTATTCCGGAATCTCTGGAAACACCATATATTTT,CASSLYSGISGNTIYF,few,-,TRBJ1-3,TRBV5-6
TGCGCCAGCAGCCAAGGGATTAGAATGTCTGGGGCCAACGTCCTGACTTTC,CASSQGIRMSGANVLTF,few,-,TRBJ2-6,TRBV4-3
TGTGCCAGCAGCCAAGCGGGACGGAACACTGAAGCTTTCTTT,CASSQAGRNTEAFF,-,-,TRBJ1-1,TRBV3-1
TGCGCCAGCAGCTTGTTGGGACAGTCCTACGAGCAGTACTTC,CASSLLGQSYEQYF,many,TRBD1,TRBJ2-7,TRBV5-1
TGTGCCAGCAGTTTAAGTGGGGGGCCGAACACCGGGGAGCTGTTTTTT,CASSLSGGPNTGELFF,-,-,TRBJ2-2,TRBV12-3/TRBV12-4